Sequencing of this TCR beta chain was carried out in a study of shared clonotypes between healthy human individuals. Only in-frame clones appear in the TCRdb table, and some are missing; sequencing was by immunoSEQ multiplex PCR. The profile covers millions of clones, with roughly 94% appearing a single time and about 1.1% taken by the ten largest. CD45RO negativity and positive selection for CCR7 defined naive CD8 cells, a population that excluded terminally differentiated effector memory CD45RA+ cells. The V and J ends lost 9 bases and 3 bases respectively, with 14 bases between them. The CDR3 length is 14 residues. The germline V gene encodes CDR1 MNHEY and CDR2 SVGAGI.

This clonotype originated in a man aged 18 to 30 in good health. V is TRBV6-5 and J is TRBJ2-2, with D perhaps matching TRBD1 (6 bases). The sample consisted of naive CD8+ T cells sorted from blood. The CDR3 spells CASGQSPYTGELFF. The CDR3 coding sequence is TGTGCCAGTGGACAGTCGCCATACACCGGGGAGCTGTTTTTT.